This TCR beta chain was sequenced in a study of memory CD4+ T cells and cytomegalovirus serostatus. Overall study: Donors were healthy Belgian adults, 9 or 10 CMV seropositive and approximately 23 seronegative. Broader study findings: CD4+ memory repertoires contained about two fifths of the 164 reported CMV TCRbeta sequences. Repertoires predicted CMV serostatus with median bootstrapped AUC of about 0.96.

Single viable CD3+CD4+CD8-CD45RO+ cells were sorted as the memory CD4+ T cells. As regards this clone: Antigen specificity is unknown.

Original data processing: After removing out-of-frame reads, around 2,000,000 distinct TCRbeta sequences remained. Data came from immunoSEQ multiplex PCR; TCRdb stores just in-frame clones and leaves some out. V, J and clone size were drawn from that table, and D and trimming were deduced from the DNA. The top ten hold about 0.7% of the sample, which has 40,000 to 55,000 clones, 78% seen once. V was shortened by 7 bases and J by 0 bases, with 13 bases between the two germline ends. Germline assignment: CDR1 MNHNS and CDR2 SASEGT. The CDR3 length is 14 residues. Sequencing was done on a sample of memory CD4+ T cells from blood. This receptor was obtained from an adult in good health and CMV-seronegative. The V and J genes are TRBV6-1 and TRBJ2-7; tentative D call: TRBD2 (6 bases). CDR3 nucleotide sequence: TGTGCCAGCACACGGGAGTCGGGCTCCTACGAGCAGTACTTC. The encoded protein is CASTRESGSYEQYF.